This TCR beta chain derives from a study of blood T cells in healthy people across ages. Study context: About one barcoded TCR beta cDNA was captured per two T cells.

CDR1 and CDR2 from the germline V gene are MNHEY and SVGAGI. The CDR3 is 15 residues long. V shed 2 bases and J shed 0 bases, with 10 bases lying between them. Primed by a sample-barcoded 5' primer and a J-beta primer mix, a second PCR proceeded for about 7 to 11 cycles. TCRdb re-derived calls from the 5' RACE reads in MiXCR, one entry per CDR3 protein. This table holds 600,000 to 1,000,000 distinct CDR3 sequences, 58% found once. The individuals who served as donors were healthy Caucasians living in Russia, aged roughly 6 to 100. The authors extracted at least 6 micrograms of total RNA per sample. This sequence was found in a man younger than 40 in good health. The gene calls are TRBV6-5 and TRBJ1-1; D unresolved. The sample was blood. CDR3 DNA: TGTGCCAGCAGTTACCAGCCAGATCTGAACACTGAAGCTTTCTTT. As protein: CASSYQPDLNTEAFF.